This T cell receptor (beta chain) was sequenced in a study of identical twins. Study results and limitations: Twins shared out-of-frame alpha sequences with excess low generation probability. Memory repertoires showed no such pattern, whereas abundant cord blood beta clonotypes carried fewer insertions. Part of the zero-insertion signal could reflect confounding by invariant MAIT and iNKT cells.

With regard to this clonotype: What it binds is unknown.

After template switching added a universal primer site, the resulting cDNA carried unique molecular identifiers. TCRdb recomputed calls from the 5' RACE reads with MiXCR, one row per CDR3 protein. The table includes 1.5 million to 2 million distinct CDR3 sequences, around 33% detected once. The TCR comes from a newborn girl in good health. Specimen: cord blood.

CDR3 sequence reads: CSASLTSSETQYF. CDR3 DNA sequence: TGCAGTGCTAGTTTAACTAGCTCAGAGACCCAGTACTTC. The chain carries TRBV20-1 and TRBJ2-5; D is possibly TRBD2 (6 bases). The ends were cut back, 3 bases at V and 4 bases at J, with 12 bases in the middle. CDR3 length equals 13 residues. Germline V gene data show CDR1 as DFQATT and CDR2 as SNEGSKA (reference sequence).